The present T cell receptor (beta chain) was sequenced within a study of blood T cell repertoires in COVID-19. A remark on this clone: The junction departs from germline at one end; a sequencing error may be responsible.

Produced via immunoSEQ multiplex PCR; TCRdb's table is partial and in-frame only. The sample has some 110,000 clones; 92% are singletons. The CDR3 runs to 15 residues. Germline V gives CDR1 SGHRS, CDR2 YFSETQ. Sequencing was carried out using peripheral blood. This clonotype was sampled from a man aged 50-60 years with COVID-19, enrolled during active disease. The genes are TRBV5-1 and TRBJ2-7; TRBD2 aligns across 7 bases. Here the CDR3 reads CANSLRERGTYEQYF. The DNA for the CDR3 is TGCGCCAACAGCTTGAGGGAGCGGGGTACATACGAGCAGTACTTC.